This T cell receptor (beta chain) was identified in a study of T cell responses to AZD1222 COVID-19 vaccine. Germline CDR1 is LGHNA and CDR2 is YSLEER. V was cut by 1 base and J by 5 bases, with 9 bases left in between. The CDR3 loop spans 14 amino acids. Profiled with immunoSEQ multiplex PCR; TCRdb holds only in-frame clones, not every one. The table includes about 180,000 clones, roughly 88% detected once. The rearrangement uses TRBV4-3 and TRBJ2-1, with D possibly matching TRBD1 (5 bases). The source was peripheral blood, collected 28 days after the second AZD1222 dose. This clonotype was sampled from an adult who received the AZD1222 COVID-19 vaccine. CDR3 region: CASSQVGRDNEQFF. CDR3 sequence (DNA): TGCGCCAGCAGCCAAGTGGGCAGGGACAATGAGCAGTTCTTC.